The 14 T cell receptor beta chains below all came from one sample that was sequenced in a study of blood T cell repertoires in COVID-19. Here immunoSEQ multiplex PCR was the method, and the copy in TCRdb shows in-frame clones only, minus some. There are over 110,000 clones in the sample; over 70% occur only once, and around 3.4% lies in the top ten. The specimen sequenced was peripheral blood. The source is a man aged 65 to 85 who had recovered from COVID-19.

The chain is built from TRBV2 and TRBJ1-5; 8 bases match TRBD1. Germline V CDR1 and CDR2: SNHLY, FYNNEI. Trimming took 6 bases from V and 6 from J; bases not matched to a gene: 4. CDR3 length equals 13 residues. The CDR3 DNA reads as TGTGCCAGCAGGGGACAGGCTTCTCAGCCCCAGCATTTT. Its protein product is CASRGQASQPQHF. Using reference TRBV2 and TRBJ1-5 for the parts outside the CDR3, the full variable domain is EPEVTQTPSHQVTQMGQEVILRCVPISNHLYFYWYRQILGQKVEFLVSFYNNEISEKSEIFDDQFSVERPDGSNFTLKIRSTKLEDSAMYFCASRGQASQPQHFGDGTRLSIL.

For the CDR3, the DNA is TGTGCCAGCAGCCAGGCGGGACTAGCGTCCAGGGGAGGGACCCAGTACTTC. Its translation is CASSQAGLASRGGTQYF. This chain connects TRBV3-1 (or the pseudogene TRBV3-2) to TRBJ2-5, with 10 positions matching TRBD2. V was clipped by 3 bases and J by 7 bases; unmatched bases: 14. The CDR3 is 17 residues long. Looked up from germline, CDR1 is LGHDT and CDR2 is YNNKEL (reference sequence).

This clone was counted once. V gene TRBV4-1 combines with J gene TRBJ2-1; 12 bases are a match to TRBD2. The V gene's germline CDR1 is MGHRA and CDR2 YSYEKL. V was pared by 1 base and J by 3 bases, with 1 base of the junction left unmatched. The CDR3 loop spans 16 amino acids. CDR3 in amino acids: CASSQGLAGDYNEQFF. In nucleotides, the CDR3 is TGCGCCAGCAGCCAAGGACTAGCGGGAGACTACAATGAGCAGTTCTTC.

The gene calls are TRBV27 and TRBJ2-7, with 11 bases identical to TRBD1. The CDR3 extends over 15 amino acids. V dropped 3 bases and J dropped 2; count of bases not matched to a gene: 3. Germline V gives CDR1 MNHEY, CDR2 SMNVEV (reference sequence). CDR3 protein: CASSFRDRGAYEQYF. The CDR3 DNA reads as TGTGCCAGCAGTTTCCGGGACAGGGGGGCCTACGAGCAGTACTTC.

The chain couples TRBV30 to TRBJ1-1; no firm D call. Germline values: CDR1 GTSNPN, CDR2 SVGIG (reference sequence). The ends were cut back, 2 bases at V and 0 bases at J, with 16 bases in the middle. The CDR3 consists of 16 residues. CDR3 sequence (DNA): TGTGCCTGGAGTATATCGGGTCTCGTCATGAACACTGAAGCTTTCTTT. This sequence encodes CAWSISGLVMNTEAFF. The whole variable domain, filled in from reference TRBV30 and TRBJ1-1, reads SQTIHQWPATLVQPVGSPLSLECTVEGTSNPNLYWYRQAAGRGLQLLFYSVGIGQISSEVPQNLSASRPQDRQFILSSKKLLLSDSGFYLCAWSISGLVMNTEAFFGQGTRLTVV.

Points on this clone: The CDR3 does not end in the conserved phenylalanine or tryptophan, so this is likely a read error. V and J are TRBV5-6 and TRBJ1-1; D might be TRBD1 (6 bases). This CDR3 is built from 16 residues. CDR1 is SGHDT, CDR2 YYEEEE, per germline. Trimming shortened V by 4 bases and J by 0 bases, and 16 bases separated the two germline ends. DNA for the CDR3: TGTGCCAGCAGCATGGCGGGGGGCCGATTGAACACTGAAGCTTTCCTT. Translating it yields CASSMAGGRLNTEAFL.

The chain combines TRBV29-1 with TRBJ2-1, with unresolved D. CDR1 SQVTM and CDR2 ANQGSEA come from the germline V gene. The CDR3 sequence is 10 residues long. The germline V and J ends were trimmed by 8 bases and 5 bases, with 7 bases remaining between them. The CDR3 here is CSSSHNEQFF. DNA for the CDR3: TGCAGCTCGAGTCACAATGAGCAGTTCTTC.

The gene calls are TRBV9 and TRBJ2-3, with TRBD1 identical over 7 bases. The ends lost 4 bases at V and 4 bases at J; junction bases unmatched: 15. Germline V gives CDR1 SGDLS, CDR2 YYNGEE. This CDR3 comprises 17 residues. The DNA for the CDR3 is TGTGCCAGCAGCTCGCCCCACAGGGGAGATAGGGCAGATACGCAGTATTTT. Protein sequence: CASSSPHRGDRADTQYF.

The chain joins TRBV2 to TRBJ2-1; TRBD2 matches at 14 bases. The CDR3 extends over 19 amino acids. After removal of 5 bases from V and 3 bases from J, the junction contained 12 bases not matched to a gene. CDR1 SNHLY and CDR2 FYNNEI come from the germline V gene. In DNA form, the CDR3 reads TGTGCCAGCAGTCCGGGACTAGCGGGAGCAAAGAGGGACTACAATGAGCAGTTCTTC. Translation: CASSPGLAGAKRDYNEQFF. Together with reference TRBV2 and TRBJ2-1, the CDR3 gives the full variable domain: EPEVTQTPSHQVTQMGQEVILRCVPISNHLYFYWYRQILGQKVEFLVSFYNNEISEKSEIFDDQFSVERPDGSNFTLKIRSTKLEDSAMYFCASSPGLAGAKRDYNEQFFGPGTRLTVL.

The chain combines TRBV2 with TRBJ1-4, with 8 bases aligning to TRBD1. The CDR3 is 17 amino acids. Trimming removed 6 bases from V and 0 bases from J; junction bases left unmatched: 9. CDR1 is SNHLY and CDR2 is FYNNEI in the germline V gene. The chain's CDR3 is CASRRQGILATNEKLFF. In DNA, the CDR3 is TGTGCCAGCAGAAGACAGGGGATTCTTGCAACTAATGAAAAACTGTTTTTT.

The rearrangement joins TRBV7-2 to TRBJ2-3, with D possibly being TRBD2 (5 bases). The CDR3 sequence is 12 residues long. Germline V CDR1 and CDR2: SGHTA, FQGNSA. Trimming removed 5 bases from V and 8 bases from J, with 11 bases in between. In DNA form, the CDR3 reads TGTGCCAGCAGCCCACACCGGGGTACGCAGTATTTT. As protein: CASSPHRGTQYF.

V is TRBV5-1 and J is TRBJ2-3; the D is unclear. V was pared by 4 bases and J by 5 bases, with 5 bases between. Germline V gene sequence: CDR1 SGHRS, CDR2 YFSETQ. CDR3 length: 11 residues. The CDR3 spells CASSQKDTQYF. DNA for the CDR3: TGCGCCAGCAGCCAGAAAGATACGCAGTATTTT.

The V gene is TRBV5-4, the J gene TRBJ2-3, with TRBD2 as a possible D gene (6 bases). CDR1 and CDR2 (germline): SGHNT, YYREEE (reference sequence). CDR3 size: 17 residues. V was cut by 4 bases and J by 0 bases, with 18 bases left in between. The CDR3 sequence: CASSPNSGRTSTDTQYF. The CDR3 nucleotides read TGTGCCAGCAGCCCAAATAGCGGTCGAACTAGCACAGATACGCAGTATTTT. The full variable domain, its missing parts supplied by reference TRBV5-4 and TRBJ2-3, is ETGVTQSPTHLIKTRGQQVTLRCSSQSGHNTVSWYQQALGQGPQFIFQYYREEENGRGNFPPRFSGLQFPNYSSELNVNALELDDSALYLCASSPNSGRTSTDTQYFGPGTRLTVL.

In DNA, the CDR3 is TGTGCCAGCAGCCACGGACAGCCGGATGGCTACACCTTC. This gives the protein CASSHGQPDGYTF. This chain uses TRBV7-9 with TRBJ1-2, with D maybe TRBD1 (6 bases). The CDR3 sequence is 13 residues long. CDR1 is SEHNR, CDR2 FQNEAQ, per germline (reference sequence). V lost 5 bases and J lost 6, with 13 bases in between. Full variable domain (missing parts from reference TRBV7-9 and TRBJ1-2): DTGVSQNPRHKITKRGQNVTFRCDPISEHNRLYWYRQTLGQGPEFLTYFQNEAQLEKSRLLSDRFSAERPKGSFSTLEIQRTEQGDSAMYLCASSHGQPDGYTFGSGTRLTVV.